These T cell receptor beta chains were read from a single sample in a study of shared clonotypes between healthy human individuals. Measured with immunoSEQ multiplex PCR; TCRdb has only the in-frame clones, and not every one. The repertoire holds over 850,000 clones, with roughly 74% as singletons. The sample was memory CD4+ T cells from PBMCs. These TCRs come from a young man in good health. Some clones in this sample may be carry-over from other donors' samples. CDR3s include the opening cysteine and the closing phenylalanine or tryptophan. A D gene is named only where the DNA matches it firmly. Size values are once, few and many counts, or a class for expanded clones, and some rows have none.

cdr3_nt: TGTGCCAGCAGCTTGAGCAGCAGCTCCTACAATGAGCAGTTCTTC; cdr3_aa: CASSLSSSSYNEQFF; v_call: TRBV7-2; d_call: NA; j_call: TRBJ2-1; clone_size: NA
cdr3_nt: TGCGCCAGCAGCTTAACAGGGTGGGGGAACACTGAAGCTTTCTTT; cdr3_aa: CASSLTGWGNTEAFF; v_call: TRBV5-1; d_call: NA; j_call: TRBJ1-1; clone_size: few
cdr3_nt: TGTGCCAGCAGCTCGGGACTCCGCAAAGAGACCCAGTACTTC; cdr3_aa: CASSSGLRKETQYF; v_call: TRBV7-2; d_call: NA; j_call: TRBJ2-5; clone_size: NA
cdr3_nt: TGTGCCAGCAGCCTAGGGGACATGAAGACCCAGTACTTC; cdr3_aa: CASSLGDMKTQYF; v_call: TRBV7-9; d_call: NA; j_call: TRBJ2-5; clone_size: NA
cdr3_nt: TGTGCCATCAGGCCTAGCGGGAGTTTCGACGAGCAGTACTTC; cdr3_aa: CAIRPSGSFDEQYF; v_call: TRBV10-3; d_call: TRBD2; j_call: TRBJ2-7; clone_size: NA
cdr3_nt: TGTGCCAGCAGCTTAGATACTCTGGTTAGACTTGTCTATGGCTACACCTTC; cdr3_aa: CASSLDTLVRLVYGYTF; v_call: TRBV7-9; d_call: NA; j_call: TRBJ1-2; clone_size: NA
cdr3_nt: TGTGCCAGTAGTCGGGACAGGTTCTCCTACGAGCAGTACTTC; cdr3_aa: CASSRDRFSYEQYF; v_call: TRBV19; d_call: TRBD1; j_call: TRBJ2-7; clone_size: NA
cdr3_nt: TGTGCCAGCTCACCCACTTCTGACGGGACATTCTACACTGAAGCTTTCTTT; cdr3_aa: CASSPTSDGTFYTEAFF; v_call: TRBV18; d_call: NA; j_call: TRBJ1-1; clone_size: NA
cdr3_nt: TGTGCCAGCAGCCAACAGGGGGGTAACACTGAAGCTTTCTTT; cdr3_aa: CASSQQGGNTEAFF; v_call: TRBV7-9; d_call: TRBD1; j_call: TRBJ1-1; clone_size: NA
cdr3_nt: TGTGCCAGCAGTTTCCGTTCATTGACAGGGGGTAACTATGGCTACACCTTC; cdr3_aa: CASSFRSLTGGNYGYTF; v_call: TRBV27; d_call: TRBD1; j_call: TRBJ1-2; clone_size: NA
cdr3_nt: TGTGCCAGCAGTGAATACCTCGAGCAGTACTTC; cdr3_aa: CASSEYLEQYF; v_call: TRBV2; d_call: NA; j_call: TRBJ2-7; clone_size: NA
cdr3_nt: TGTGCCAGCACCTTAAGAGGTTGGCAGACGAACACTGAAGCTTTCTTT; cdr3_aa: CASTLRGWQTNTEAFF; v_call: TRBV2; d_call: NA; j_call: TRBJ1-1; clone_size: NA
cdr3_nt: TGTGCCAGCAGCTGGAACCCGGGACTAGCGGGAGTTAATGAGCAGTTCTTC; cdr3_aa: CASSWNPGLAGVNEQFF; v_call: TRBV5-6; d_call: TRBD2; j_call: TRBJ2-1; clone_size: NA
cdr3_nt: TGTGCCAGCAGTCCCACCTGGACGGCCCAAGAGACCCAGTACTTC; cdr3_aa: CASSPTWTAQETQYF; v_call: TRBV6-6; d_call: NA; j_call: TRBJ2-5; clone_size: NA
cdr3_nt: TGTGCCAGTCGACATATTTACGGAGACGAGCAGTACTTC; cdr3_aa: CASRHIYGDEQYF; v_call: TRBV19; d_call: NA; j_call: TRBJ2-7; clone_size: NA
cdr3_nt: TGTGCCAGCAGCGCAGGCAGGGAGGGCGGGTGGAGCTCCTACGAGCAGTACTTC; cdr3_aa: CASSAGREGGWSSYEQYF; v_call: TRBV7-6; d_call: TRBD2; j_call: TRBJ2-7; clone_size: many
cdr3_nt: TGTGCCTGGAGTAGAGGGACTGTTTCTGGGGCCAACGTCCTGACTTTC; cdr3_aa: CAWSRGTVSGANVLTF; v_call: TRBV30; d_call: NA; j_call: TRBJ2-6; clone_size: few
cdr3_nt: TGTGCCAGCAGCTCTCAGGGCGGGGATACGCAGTATTTT; cdr3_aa: CASSSQGGDTQYF; v_call: TRBV7-9; d_call: NA; j_call: TRBJ2-3; clone_size: NA
cdr3_nt: TGTGCCAGCAGCCTTATAGGGAGCAATCAGCCCCAGCATTTT; cdr3_aa: CASSLIGSNQPQHF; v_call: TRBV6-6; d_call: NA; j_call: TRBJ1-5; clone_size: NA
cdr3_nt: TGTGCCAGCTCCGGGACTAGCGGCTACGAGCAGTACTTC; cdr3_aa: CASSGTSGYEQYF; v_call: TRBV18; d_call: TRBD2; j_call: TRBJ2-7; clone_size: NA
cdr3_nt: TGTGCCAGCAGCCCGCAGGGGGTTTTACGTAATGAAAAACTGTTTTTT; cdr3_aa: CASSPQGVLRNEKLFF; v_call: TRBV5-6; d_call: TRBD1; j_call: TRBJ1-4; clone_size: NA
cdr3_nt: TGTGCCAGCTCACCACGCGGGGGCCGCTACAATGAGCAGTTCTTC; cdr3_aa: CASSPRGGRYNEQFF; v_call: TRBV18; d_call: NA; j_call: TRBJ2-1; clone_size: many
cdr3_nt: TGCAGCGTTTCGGGTGGGACTGAAGCTTTCTTT; cdr3_aa: CSVSGGTEAFF; v_call: TRBV29-1; d_call: NA; j_call: TRBJ1-1; clone_size: few
cdr3_nt: TGTGCCACCAGCAGAGCGGGGGCGGTCTACGAGCAGTACTTC; cdr3_aa: CATSRAGAVYEQYF; v_call: TRBV15; d_call: NA; j_call: TRBJ2-7; clone_size: once
cdr3_nt: TGCAGCGTAAGAAACCGCAGGGGTAGGTTCGCTGAAGCTTTCTTT; cdr3_aa: CSVRNRRGRFAEAFF; v_call: TRBV29-1; d_call: NA; j_call: TRBJ1-1; clone_size: NA
cdr3_nt: TGTGCCAGCGGGCGGGAGACAGATACGCAGTATTTT; cdr3_aa: CASGRETDTQYF; v_call: TRBV28; d_call: TRBD2; j_call: TRBJ2-3; clone_size: NA
cdr3_nt: TGTGCCAGCAGCACAACTAGCGAAATAGATACGCAGTATTTT; cdr3_aa: CASSTTSEIDTQYF; v_call: TRBV9; d_call: TRBD2; j_call: TRBJ2-3; clone_size: NA
cdr3_nt: TGTGCCAGCAGCTCCTCGATGGGAAACACCATATATTTT; cdr3_aa: CASSSSMGNTIYF; v_call: TRBV9; d_call: NA; j_call: TRBJ1-3; clone_size: NA
cdr3_nt: TGTGCCAGTAGTATAGCATGGGAGGCGGCCGGGGAGCTGTTTTTT; cdr3_aa: CASSIAWEAAGELFF; v_call: TRBV19; d_call: NA; j_call: TRBJ2-2; clone_size: NA
cdr3_nt: TGTGCCAGCAGGTGGACCTTGGGTAATGAAAAACTGTTTTTT; cdr3_aa: CASRWTLGNEKLFF; v_call: TRBV13; d_call: NA; j_call: TRBJ1-4; clone_size: NA
cdr3_nt: TGTGCCACCCGCGCAGTTTTGCTAACCTACGAGCAGTACTTC; cdr3_aa: CATRAVLLTYEQYF; v_call: TRBV27; d_call: NA; j_call: TRBJ2-7; clone_size: NA
cdr3_nt: TGCGCCAGCAGCTTGGGACCACCTAGCGGGAGGGCAGCAGATACGCAGTATTTT; cdr3_aa: CASSLGPPSGRAADTQYF; v_call: TRBV5-1; d_call: TRBD2; j_call: TRBJ2-3; clone_size: NA
cdr3_nt: TGTGCCAGTAGTATAGGAACCTTCAATCAGCCCCAGCATTTT; cdr3_aa: CASSIGTFNQPQHF; v_call: TRBV19; d_call: NA; j_call: TRBJ1-5; clone_size: NA
cdr3_nt: TGTGCCAGCCATGAGGGCGGGCGGGCGGAGACCCAGTACTTC; cdr3_aa: CASHEGGRAETQYF; v_call: TRBV25-1; d_call: NA; j_call: TRBJ2-5; clone_size: NA
cdr3_nt: TGTGCCAGCCAGACAGGAGACTATGGCTACACCTTC; cdr3_aa: CASQTGDYGYTF; v_call: TRBV18; d_call: NA; j_call: TRBJ1-2; clone_size: few
cdr3_nt: TGTGCCAGCAGTCTAGCGGATTATGGCTACACCTTC; cdr3_aa: CASSLADYGYTF; v_call: TRBV28; d_call: NA; j_call: TRBJ1-2; clone_size: NA